This TCR beta chain is drawn from a study of T cells in localized non-small cell lung cancer (dated by TCRdb to 2018 to 2021). A note on the overall study: The study analyzed T cell repertoires of a few hundred early-stage NSCLC patients, comparing tumors and uninvolved tumor-adjacent lungs. The cohort comprised 236 treatment-naïve NSCLC patients with resected, localized lung tumors. Of the NSCLC patients, about 130 were male and around 99 were female, and the mean age was approximately 64 years.

About this clone itself: Its target antigen remains unknown. No much larger clone is present one base from it, and per-base qualities are unavailable.

At diagnosis, tumor, uninvolved tumor-adjacent lung and peripheral blood were collected and then preserved as a mix of FFPE and fresh-frozen material. For TCR repertoire profiling, blood samples were analyzed in the form of peripheral blood mononuclear cells. The immunoSEQ Assay was used to sequence TCR beta CDR3 regions from DNA. Turning to the authors' computational methods: T cell density was computed as TCR beta template counts normalized to usable DNA estimated by amplifying housekeeping genes. Richness was estimated with the preseqR package, extrapolating to 400,000 templates for PBMC samples and 120,000 templates for tissue samples. Clonality was calculated as one minus Pielou's evenness. Tissue-enriched TCRs were identified through differential abundance testing performed on productive amino-acid clonotypes, with a minimum total count of 5 and an alpha of 0.1. The Jaccard Index and the Morisita Overlap Index were used to measure how much the repertoires overlapped between compartments. GLIPH grouped TCR beta CDR3s together with public tetramer-defined viral CDR3s, and a viral motif had to include at least three viral sequences and show V-gene enrichment. Held by TCRdb, this immuneACCESS table contains in-frame sequences only and omits some clones. Under half of the omission traces to an unresolved V gene where checked; the cause of the rest is unknown. The V and J calls and clone size come from that table; D and trimming were worked out from the DNA. The sample table shows over 50,000 clones, and roughly 90% are seen once. The top ten hold about 2% of the sample.

Results and caveats for the whole study, not just this receptor: Because multi-region sequencing of the tumors was not done, intratumor heterogeneity could not be ruled out. Higher T cell density in blood was associated with longer overall survival, whereas higher clonality in adjacent lung was associated with shorter survival. A median of roughly 50 of the top 100 tumor clones turned up in the paired uninvolved adjacent lung, and under 30 of those clones also ranked among the top 100 of that same adjacent lung. Because the study design was exploratory, TCR variables were selected using unadjusted p-values without false-discovery rate correction. The highest T cell clonality was observed in uninvolved tumor-adjacent lung, where clonality exceeded that of tumor, suggesting that antigenic responses were more focused in uninvolved tumor-adjacent lung.

CDR1 is given as SGHRS and CDR2 as YFSETQ, both from the germline V gene. The trim is 4 bases for V and 4 bases for J, with a gap of 11 bases between the germline ends. From the cysteine through the phenylalanine, the CDR3 covers 13 amino acids. The entry retains the CDR3 DNA only, 39 bases that are in frame from base 1. This specimen was peripheral blood, taken before any cancer treatment. The chain is made from TRBV5-1 and TRBJ1-2, with the D gene call left open. The clonotype comes from a woman aged 35 to 70 with stage I lung adenocarcinoma. The bases are TGCGCCAGCAGCCAACCTCAGGCCTATGGCTACACCTTC. This translates into CASSQPQAYGYTF.